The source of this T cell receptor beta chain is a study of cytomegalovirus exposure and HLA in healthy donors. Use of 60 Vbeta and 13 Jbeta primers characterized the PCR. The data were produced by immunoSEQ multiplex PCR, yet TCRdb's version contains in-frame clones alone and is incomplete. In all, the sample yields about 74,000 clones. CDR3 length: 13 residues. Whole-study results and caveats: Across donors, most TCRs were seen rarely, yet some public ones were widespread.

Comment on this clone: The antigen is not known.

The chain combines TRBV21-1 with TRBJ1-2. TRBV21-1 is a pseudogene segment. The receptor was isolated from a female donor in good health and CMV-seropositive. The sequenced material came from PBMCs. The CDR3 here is CASSLRVSYGYTF. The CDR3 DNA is TGTGCCAGCAGCCTCCGGGTCTCCTATGGCTACACCTTC.